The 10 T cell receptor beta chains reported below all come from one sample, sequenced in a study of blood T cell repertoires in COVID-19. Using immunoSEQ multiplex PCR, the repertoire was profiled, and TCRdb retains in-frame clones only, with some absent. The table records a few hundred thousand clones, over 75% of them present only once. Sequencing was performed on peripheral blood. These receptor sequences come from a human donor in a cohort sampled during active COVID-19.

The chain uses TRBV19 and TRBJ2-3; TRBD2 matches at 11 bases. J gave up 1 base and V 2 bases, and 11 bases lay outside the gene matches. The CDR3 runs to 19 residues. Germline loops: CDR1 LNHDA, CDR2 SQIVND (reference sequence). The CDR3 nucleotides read TGTGCCAGTAGTATAAGTGGTCTAGCGGGGGGCCTTGGCACAGATACGCAGTATTTT. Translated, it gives CASSISGLAGGLGTDTQYF.

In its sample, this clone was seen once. The CDR3 nucleotides read TGCAGCGTCAGAGGACTGCTCGCGAACACCGGGGAGCTGTTTTTT. It codes for CSVRGLLANTGELFF. This chain joins TRBV29-1 and TRBJ2-2; perhaps TRBD2 as D (5 bases). This CDR3 comprises 15 residues. Per the germline V gene, CDR1 is SQVTM and CDR2 is ANQGSEA. The V and J ends lost 6 bases and 0 bases respectively, with 14 bases between them.

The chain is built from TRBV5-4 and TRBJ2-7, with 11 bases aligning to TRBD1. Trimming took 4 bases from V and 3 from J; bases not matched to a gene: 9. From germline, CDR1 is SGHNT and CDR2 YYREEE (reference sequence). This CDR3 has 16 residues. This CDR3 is CASSPPGQGARYEQYF. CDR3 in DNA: TGTGCCAGCAGCCCGCCAGGACAGGGGGCCCGCTACGAGCAGTACTTC.

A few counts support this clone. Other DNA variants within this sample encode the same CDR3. The CDR3 is CASSVGAGGYNEQFF. The CDR3 nucleotides are TGTGCCAGCAGCGTAGGAGCGGGGGGATACAATGAGCAGTTCTTC. This rearrangement joins TRBV9 to TRBJ2-1; 9 nucleotides agree with TRBD2. Germline CDR1 is SGDLS and CDR2 is YYNGEE. The junction had 2 bases not matched to a gene; V was cut back by 0 bases and J by 4 bases. The CDR3 extends over 15 amino acids.

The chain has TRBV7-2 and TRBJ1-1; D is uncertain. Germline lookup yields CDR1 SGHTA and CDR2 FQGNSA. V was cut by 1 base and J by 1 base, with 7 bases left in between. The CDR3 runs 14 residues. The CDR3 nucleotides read TGTGCCAGCAGCTTAGGAGCAACGAACACTGAAGCTTTCTTT. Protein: CASSLGATNTEAFF. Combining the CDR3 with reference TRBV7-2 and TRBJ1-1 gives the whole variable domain GAGVSQSPSNKVTEKGKDVELRCDPISGHTALYWYRQSLGQGLEFLIYFQGNSAPDKSGLPSDRFSAERTGGSVSTLTIQRTQQEDSAVYLCASSLGATNTEAFFGQGTRLTVV.

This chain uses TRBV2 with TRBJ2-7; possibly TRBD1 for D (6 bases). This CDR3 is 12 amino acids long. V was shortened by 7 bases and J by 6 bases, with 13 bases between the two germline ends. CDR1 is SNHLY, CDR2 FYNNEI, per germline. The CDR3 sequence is CASNRVRGEQYF. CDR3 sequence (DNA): TGTGCCAGCAACAGGGTACGAGGCGAGCAGTACTTC. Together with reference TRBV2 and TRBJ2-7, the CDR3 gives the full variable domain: EPEVTQTPSHQVTQMGQEVILRCVPISNHLYFYWYRQILGQKVEFLVSFYNNEISEKSEIFDDQFSVERPDGSNFTLKIRSTKLEDSAMYFCASNRVRGEQYFGPGTRLTVT.

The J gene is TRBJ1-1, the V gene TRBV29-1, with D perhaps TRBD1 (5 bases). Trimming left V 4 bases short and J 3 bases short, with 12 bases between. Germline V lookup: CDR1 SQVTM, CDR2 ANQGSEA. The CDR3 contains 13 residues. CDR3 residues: CSVAKGMDTEAFF. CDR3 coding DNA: TGCAGCGTTGCGAAGGGGATGGACACTGAAGCTTTCTTT.

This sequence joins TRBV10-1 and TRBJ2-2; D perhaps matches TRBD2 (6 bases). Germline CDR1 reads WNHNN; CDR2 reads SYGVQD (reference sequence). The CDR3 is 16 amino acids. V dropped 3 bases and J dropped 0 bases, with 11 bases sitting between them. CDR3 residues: CASSDGLATNTGELFF. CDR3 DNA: TGCGCCAGCAGTGACGGTCTAGCGACGAACACCGGGGAGCTGTTTTTT.

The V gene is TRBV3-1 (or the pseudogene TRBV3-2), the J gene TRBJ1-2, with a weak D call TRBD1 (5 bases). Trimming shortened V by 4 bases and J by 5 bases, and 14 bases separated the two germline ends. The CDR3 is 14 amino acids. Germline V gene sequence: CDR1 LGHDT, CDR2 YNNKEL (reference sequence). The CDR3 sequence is CASSPSGAVYGYTF. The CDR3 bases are TGTGCCAGCAGCCCGTCTGGGGCGGTGTATGGCTACACCTTC.

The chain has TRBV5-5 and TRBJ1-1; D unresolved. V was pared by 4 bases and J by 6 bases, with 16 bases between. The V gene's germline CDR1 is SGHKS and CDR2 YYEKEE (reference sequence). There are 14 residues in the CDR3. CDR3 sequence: CASSAITSMAEAFF. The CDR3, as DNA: TGTGCCAGCAGCGCAATCACCAGTATGGCTGAAGCTTTCTTT.